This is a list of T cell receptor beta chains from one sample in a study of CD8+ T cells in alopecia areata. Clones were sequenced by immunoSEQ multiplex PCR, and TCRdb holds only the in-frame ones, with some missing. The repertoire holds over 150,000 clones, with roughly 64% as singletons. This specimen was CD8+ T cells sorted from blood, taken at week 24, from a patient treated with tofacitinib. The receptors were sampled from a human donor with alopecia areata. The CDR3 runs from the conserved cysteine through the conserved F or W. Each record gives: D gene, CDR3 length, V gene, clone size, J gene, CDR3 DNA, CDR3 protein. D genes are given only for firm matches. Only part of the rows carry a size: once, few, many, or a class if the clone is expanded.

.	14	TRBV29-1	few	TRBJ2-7	TGCAGCGTTGAAGATACGACCGCTAGCTACGAGCAGTACTTC	CSVEDTTASYEQYF
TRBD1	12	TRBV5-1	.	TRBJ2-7	TGCGCCAGCGGACAGGGGGCGAAAGAGCAGTACTTC	CASGQGAKEQYF
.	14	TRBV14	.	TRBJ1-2	TGTGCCAGCAGCCAAGAGCACAGGGACTATGGCTACACCTTC	CASSQEHRDYGYTF
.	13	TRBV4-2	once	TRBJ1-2	TGTGCCAGCAGCCAGAGGCTATGGTTTGGCTACACCTTC	CASSQRLWFGYTF
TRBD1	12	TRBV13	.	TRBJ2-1	TGTGCCAGCAGCTTCTGGACAGGGATAAGGGTCTTC	CASSFWTGIRVF
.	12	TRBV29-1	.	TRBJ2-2	TGCAGCGTTGGGTCCAACACCGGGGAGCTGTTTTTT	CSVGSNTGELFF
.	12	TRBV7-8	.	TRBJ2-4	TGTGCCAGCAGCTCGCCAGGGCTATTCACGTACTTC	CASSSPGLFTYF
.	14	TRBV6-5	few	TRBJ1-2	TGTGCCAGCAGACAACTACGGCACAACTATGGCTACACCTTC	CASRQLRHNYGYTF
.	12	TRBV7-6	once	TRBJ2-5	TGTGCCAGCAGCTTAGCGTGGGAGACCCAGTACTTC	CASSLAWETQYF
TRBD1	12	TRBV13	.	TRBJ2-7	TGTGCCAGCGGACAGGGGGCGAACGAGCAGTACTTC	CASGQGANEQYF
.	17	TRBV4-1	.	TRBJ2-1	TGCGCCAGCAGCCAAGATTCAGGGATTGGTTTATACAATGAGCAGTTCTTC	CASSQDSGIGLYNEQFF
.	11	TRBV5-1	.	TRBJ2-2	TGCGCCAGCAGCTTGTCGGGGGAGCTGTTTTTT	CASSLSGELFF
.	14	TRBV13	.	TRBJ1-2	TGTGCCAGCAGCTTATTCGATCGGAGCGGTGGCTACACCTTC	CASSLFDRSGGYTF
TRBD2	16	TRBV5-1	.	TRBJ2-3	TGCGCCAGCAGCTTGGAAGGACTAGCGGACACAGATACGCAGTATTTT	CASSLEGLADTDTQYF
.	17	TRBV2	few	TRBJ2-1	TGTGCCAGCAGTGAGGGCCCTGGACCAAACTCCTACAATGAGCAGTTCTTC	CASSEGPGPNSYNEQFF
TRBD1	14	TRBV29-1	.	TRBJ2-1	TGCAGCGTGCTGGTGGGACAGGGTAGCGATGAGCAGTTCTTC	CSVLVGQGSDEQFF
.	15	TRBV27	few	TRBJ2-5	TGTGCCAGCAAGCTGTCTGACAGCGCCAGGGAGACCCAGTACTTC	CASKLSDSARETQYF
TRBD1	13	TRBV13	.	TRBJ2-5	TGTGCCAGCAGCGGGGGACAGCAAGAGACCCAGTACTTC	CASSGGQQETQYF
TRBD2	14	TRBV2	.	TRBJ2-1	TGTGCCAGCAGTGTTTCGGGGGGGCGGAATGAGCAGTTCTTC	CASSVSGGRNEQFF
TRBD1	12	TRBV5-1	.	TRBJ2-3	TGCGCCAGCAGCCCCAGGGGGAATACGCAGTATTTT	CASSPRGNTQYF
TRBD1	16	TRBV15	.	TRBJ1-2	TGTGCCACCAGCAGAGCCGCACGGGGACAGGGGAATGGCTACACCTTC	CATSRAARGQGNGYTF
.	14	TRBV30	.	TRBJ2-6	TGTGCCTGGAACCAGGGTACTGGGGCCAACGTCCTGACTTTC	CAWNQGTGANVLTF
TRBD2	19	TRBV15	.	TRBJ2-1	TGTGCCACCAGCAGACCCCCGGGACTAGCGGAGAGCTCCTACAATGAGCAGTTCTTC	CATSRPPGLAESSYNEQFF
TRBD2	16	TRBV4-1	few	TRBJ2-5	TGCGCCAGCAGCCTCCGACGGACTAGCGGGGGGGAGACCCAGTACTTC	CASSLRRTSGGETQYF
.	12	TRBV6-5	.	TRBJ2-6	TGTGCCAGCTCCTCCGGGGCCAACGTCCTGACTTTC	CASSSGANVLTF
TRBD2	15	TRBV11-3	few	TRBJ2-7	TGTGCCAGCAGCCCTGGACTAGCGGACTCCTACGAGCAGTACTTC	CASSPGLADSYEQYF
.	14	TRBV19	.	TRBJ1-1	TGTGCCAGTAGTAGGTGGCAGTTGAACACTGAAGCTTTCTTT	CASSRWQLNTEAFF
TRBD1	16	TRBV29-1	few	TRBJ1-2	TGCAGCGTTGGCCCCCGAGAGACAGGGGATGACTATGGCTACACCTTC	CSVGPRETGDDYGYTF
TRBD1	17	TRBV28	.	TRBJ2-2	TGTGCCAGCAGTTTTCGGACAGGGGGCGCGAAAACCGGGGAGCTGTTTTTT	CASSFRTGGAKTGELFF
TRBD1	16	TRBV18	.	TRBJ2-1	TGTGCCAGCTCATCAAGGGACAGCAGCTCCTACAATGAGCAGTTCTTC	CASSSRDSSSYNEQFF
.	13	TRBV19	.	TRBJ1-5	TGTGCCAGCTCCCCGAGCCGCAATCAGCCCCAGCATTTT	CASSPSRNQPQHF
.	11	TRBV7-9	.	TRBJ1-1	TGTGCCAGCAGCGCTCGGGATGAAGCTTTCTTT	CASSARDEAFF
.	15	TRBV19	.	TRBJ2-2	TGTGCCAGTAGTAACCGGATTCTTAACACCGGGGAGCTGTTTTTT	CASSNRILNTGELFF
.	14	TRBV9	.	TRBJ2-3	TGTGCCAGCAGCGTAGTTCCGGGGCCAGATACGCAGTATTTT	CASSVVPGPDTQYF
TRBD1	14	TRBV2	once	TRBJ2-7	TGTGCCAGTGCCGGGACAGGCATCTCCTACGAGCAGTACTTC	CASAGTGISYEQYF
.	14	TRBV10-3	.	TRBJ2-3	TGTGCCATCAGTGTTGGTGTGGACACAGATACGCAGTATTTT	CAISVGVDTDTQYF
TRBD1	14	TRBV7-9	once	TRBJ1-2	TGTGCCAGCAGCTTTAACAGGGGAGGCTATGGCTACACCTTC	CASSFNRGGYGYTF